The next 25 T cell receptor beta chains were all read from a single sample in a study of blood T cell repertoires in COVID-19. Using immunoSEQ multiplex PCR, the repertoire was profiled, and TCRdb retains in-frame clones only, with some absent. This table holds fewer than 250,000 clones, 65% to 80% found once. Sequencing was performed on PBMCs or T cells enriched from blood (not recorded which). The receptors stem from a woman aged 50 to 60 with acute COVID-19.

This clone was seen only once. V usage is TRBV28 and J usage is TRBJ2-6, with D perhaps matching TRBD1 (5 bases). The CDR3 contains 16 residues. Trimming left V 4 bases short and J 0 bases short, with 10 bases between. Germline V gene sequence: CDR1 MDHEN, CDR2 SYDVKM. The CDR3 loop reads CASSSPRGSGANVLTF. The CDR3 bases are TGTGCCAGCAGTTCCCCAAGGGGCTCTGGGGCCAACGTCCTGACTTTC.

This clone was picked up one time. This chain uses TRBV6-9 with TRBJ1-2, with 11 bases identical to TRBD1. J lost 7 bases, V lost 3 bases, and 4 bases had no gene match. This CDR3 has 14 amino acids. CDR1 is MNHGY, CDR2 SVAAGI, per germline. CDR3 sequence reads: CASSYGGQGGGYTF. CDR3 DNA sequence: TGTGCCAGCAGTTACGGGGGACAGGGGGGTGGCTACACCTTC.

This clone was seen more than once but under ten times. This chain links TRBV11-2 with TRBJ1-1; 7 positions agree with TRBD1. This CDR3 comprises 17 residues. With 4 bases clipped from V and 2 bases from J, the junction kept 13 bases outside the gene matches. Per germline, CDR1 SGHAT and CDR2 FQNNGV. CDR3 sequence reads: CASSSILTGQTNTEAFF. Written as DNA, the CDR3 is TGTGCCAGCAGCTCGATACTTACGGGACAGACAAACACTGAAGCTTTCTTT.

The chain is built from TRBV7-9 and TRBJ1-1; D gene ambiguous. Between the trimmed V and J ends, which lost 5 bases and 8 bases, there was a span of 15 bases. Per germline, CDR1 SEHNR and CDR2 FQNEAQ (reference sequence). The CDR3 covers 13 residues. The CDR3 spells CASSPKATVEAFF. In nucleotides, the CDR3 is TGTGCCAGCAGCCCCAAAGCGACGGTAGAAGCTTTCTTT.

This clone occurred once. The gene calls are TRBV6-2 or TRBV6-3 and TRBJ1-2; D uncertain. Per the germline V gene, CDR1 is MNHEY and CDR2 is SVGEGT. The CDR3 is made up of 11 amino acids. Deletions cut 3 bases from V and 8 bases from J, with 7 bases between. The CDR3 here is CASSYFPGYTF. The CDR3 DNA reads as TGTGCCAGCAGTTATTTTCCGGGCTACACCTTC.

This clone turned up a few times. The chain couples TRBV2 to TRBJ1-1; TRBD1 is a possible D gene (5 bases). V lost 3 bases and J lost 0, with 11 bases in between. This CDR3 is 15 amino acids long. Per the germline V gene, CDR1 is SNHLY and CDR2 is FYNNEI. The CDR3 nucleotides are TGTGCCAGCAGTGACGACAGCGACCTGAACACTGAAGCTTTCTTT. It translates to CASSDDSDLNTEAFF.

This chain joins TRBV18 and TRBJ1-1; no reliable D call. CDR1 is KGHSH, CDR2 LQKENI, per germline. V was trimmed by 3 bases and J by 1 base, leaving 9 bases between them. The CDR3 consists of 14 residues. The CDR3 DNA reads as TGTGCCAGCTCACCGATGACTCGGAACACTGAAGCTTTCTTT. Its translation is CASSPMTRNTEAFF. Looking up the rest from reference TRBV18 and TRBJ1-1 gives the full variable domain: NAGVMQNPRHLVRRRGQEARLRCSPMKGHSHVYWYRQLPEEGLKFMVYLQKENIIDESGMPKERFSAEFPKEGPSILRIQQVVRGDSAAYFCASSPMTRNTEAFFGQGTRLTVV.

The V gene is TRBV6-4, the J gene TRBJ2-2, with 8 bases identical to TRBD2. The CDR3 runs to 15 residues. Trimming removed 6 bases from V and 6 bases from J; junction bases left unmatched: 9. In germline, CDR1 is MRHNA, CDR2 SNTAGT. The CDR3 spells CASSPGLGIPGELFF. The CDR3 DNA follows: TGTGCCAGCAGCCCGGGACTAGGAATCCCCGGGGAGCTGTTTTTT.

This clone was observed a few times. The V gene is TRBV19, the J gene TRBJ1-4, with 8 bases matching TRBD1. With V trimmed by 6 bases and J by 5 bases, 5 bases remained unmatched. The CDR3 totals 14 residues. Germline-derived CDR1 and CDR2 are LNHDA and SQIVND (reference sequence). Here the CDR3 DNA reads TGTGCCAGTAGCCAGGGGGCGCGGAATGAAAAACTGTTTTTT. Protein: CASSQGARNEKLFF.

The CDR3 bases are TGTGCCAGCAGCTCGCAGGACTACGAGCAGTACGTC. Its protein product is CASSSQDYEQYV. The gene calls are TRBV5-6 and TRBJ2-7; no clear D gene. The CDR3 totals 12 residues. Germline CDR1 and CDR2: SGHDT and YYEEEE. V lost 3 bases, J lost 3 bases, and 7 bases lay in between.

This clone appeared a single time. V is TRBV28 and J is TRBJ1-2, with 8 bases identical to TRBD1. Germline V gene sequence: CDR1 MDHEN, CDR2 SYDVKM. The V segment lost 10 bases and the J segment 4 bases; nucleotides outside the gene matches: 5. The CDR3 spans 12 residues. The CDR3 DNA reads TGTGCCACGGTGGACAGGGCCTATGGCTACACCTTC. Its translation: CATVDRAYGYTF.

V and J are TRBV3-1 (or the pseudogene TRBV3-2) and TRBJ1-2, with 8 positions matching TRBD1. The CDR3 sequence is 13 residues long. V lost 3 bases to trimming and J lost 6 bases; unmatched junction nucleotides: 3. CDR1 is LGHDT and CDR2 is YNNKEL in the germline V gene (reference sequence). The CDR3 loop reads CASSHMDRDGYTF. In DNA, the CDR3 is TGTGCCAGCAGCCATATGGACAGGGATGGCTACACCTTC.

The gene calls are TRBV13 and TRBJ2-5; TRBD2 matches at 8 bases. Germline V gives CDR1 PRHDT, CDR2 FYEKMQ (reference sequence). Unmatched junction bases numbered 5, after V lost 1 base and J lost 4 bases. The CDR3 sequence is 15 residues long. The CDR3 coding sequence is TGTGCCAGCAGCTTAGCCCGGGGGGGCCGAGAGACCCAGTACTTC. It is translated as CASSLARGGRETQYF.

This chain connects TRBV19 to TRBJ2-7; D perhaps matches TRBD2 (5 bases). The CDR3 sequence is 15 residues long. CDR1 is LNHDA, CDR2 SQIVND, per germline (reference sequence). The germline V and J ends were trimmed by 1 base and 0 bases, with 10 bases remaining between them. CDR3 coding DNA: TGTGCCAGTAGTATAGGTCCGGGAAGCTCCTACGAGCAGTACGTC. Amino acids: CASSIGPGSSYEQYV.

This clone was seen a handful of times. The chain is built from TRBV5-1 and TRBJ1-3, with TRBD1 matching 9 bases. Unmatched junction bases numbered 7, after V lost 5 bases and J lost 4 bases. The CDR3 sequence is 15 residues long. Per germline, CDR1 SGHRS and CDR2 YFSETQ. CDR3 amino acids: CASRNTGGAGNTIYF. In DNA, the CDR3 is TGCGCCAGCAGGAATACAGGGGGCGCAGGAAACACCATATATTTT.

This clone was detected many times. The V call is TRBV18, the J call TRBJ2-7; 13 positions match TRBD2. Germline loops: CDR1 KGHSH, CDR2 LQKENI. Unmatched junction bases numbered 12, after V lost 2 bases and J lost 2 bases. The length of the CDR3 is 19 residues. The CDR3 nucleotides read TGTGCCAGCTCACCAATCTCCGGGACTAGCGGGGACTTAACCTACGAGCAGTACGTC. Residues: CASSPISGTSGDLTYEQYV.

The chain is built from TRBV29-1 and TRBJ1-1; the match to TRBD1 covers 7 bases. CDR3 length equals 12 residues. Germline CDR1 is SQVTM and CDR2 is ANQGSEA. The trim removed 3 bases at V and 8 bases at J, leaving 6 bases unmatched. The CDR3 DNA reads TGCAGCGTTGAGAGGACAGGTCCAGAAGCTTTCTTT. This sequence encodes CSVERTGPEAFF.

Notes on this clone: This sample includes further DNA sequences coding for the same CDR3. The CDR3 reads CASSLGQGKSPLHF. CDR3 coding DNA: TGTGCCAGCAGCCTCGGACAGGGAAAATCACCCCTCCACTTT. This chain uses TRBV11-2 with TRBJ1-6; TRBD1 matches at 8 bases. V gave up 5 bases and J gave up 10 bases; unmatched junction bases: 7. The CDR3 spans 14 residues. The V gene's germline CDR1 is SGHAT and CDR2 FQNNGV.

J is TRBJ2-4 and V is TRBV28; the match to TRBD1 covers 10 bases. The CDR3 is 17 amino acids. After removal of 5 bases from V and 2 bases from J, the junction contained 9 bases not matched to a gene. The germline gives CDR1 MDHEN, CDR2 SYDVKM. CDR3 coding DNA: TGTGCCAGCAGTAGACTGACAGGGGGCGAGACCAAAAACATTCAGTACTTC. It translates to CASSRLTGGETKNIQYF.

The rearrangement links TRBV19 to TRBJ1-5, with no clear D. V shed 2 bases and J shed 1 base, with 6 bases lying between them. CDR3 size: 14 residues. Looked up from germline, CDR1 is LNHDA and CDR2 is SQIVND (reference sequence). CDR3 in DNA: TGTGCCAGTAGTATACTCCGGAGCAATCAGCCCCAGCATTTT. This gives the protein CASSILRSNQPQHF. Complete variable domain (other parts from reference TRBV19 and TRBJ1-5): DGGITQSPKYLFRKEGQNVTLSCEQNLNHDAMYWYRQDPGQGLRLIYYSQIVNDFQKGDIAEGYSVSREKKESFPLTVTSAQKNPTAFYLCASSILRSNQPQHFGDGTRLSIL.

V usage is TRBV4-1 and J usage is TRBJ1-5, with TRBD1 matching 9 bases. This CDR3 contains 15 residues. Germline lookup yields CDR1 MGHRA and CDR2 YSYEKL. The trim removed 7 bases at V and 6 bases at J, leaving 10 bases unmatched. Here the CDR3 DNA reads TGCGCCAGCAAAACCCAACAGGGGGCGGGTCAGCCCCAGCATTTT. It translates to CASKTQQGAGQPQHF.

The chain links TRBV28 to TRBJ2-1; TRBD2 matches at 15 bases. Germline trimming cut 5 bases from V and 7 bases from J; bases unmatched to any gene: 15. The germline V gene has CDR1 MDHEN and CDR2 SYDVKM. The CDR3 consists of 19 residues. CDR3 protein: CASSEASGTSGGWRNEQFF. CDR3 coding DNA: TGTGCCAGCAGTGAGGCTTCCGGGACTAGCGGGGGGTGGAGGAATGAGCAGTTCTTC.

This chain connects TRBV29-1 to TRBJ1-2; possible D gene TRBD1, 6 bases. This CDR3 spans 13 amino acids. Germline CDR1 SQVTM, CDR2 ANQGSEA. V was cut by 7 bases and J by 3 bases, with 15 bases left in between. The CDR3 loop is CSAMAGAHYGYTF. DNA of the CDR3: TGCAGCGCCATGGCGGGGGCGCACTATGGCTACACCTTC.

This chain joins TRBV2 and TRBJ1-2, with 8 bases that match TRBD1. Unmatched junction bases numbered 8, after V lost 6 bases and J lost 2 bases. This CDR3 spans 15 amino acids. Germline CDR1 is SNHLY and CDR2 is FYNNEI. CDR3 DNA sequence: TGTGCCAGCAGGGAGACAGGGGCGCCCAACTATGGCTACACCTTC. Its protein product is CASRETGAPNYGYTF.

This chain uses TRBV10-3 with TRBJ2-5; 9 bases align to TRBD2. The ends lost 5 bases at V and 2 bases at J; junction bases unmatched: 6. CDR1 and CDR2 (germline): ENHRY, SYGVKD. The CDR3 sequence is 15 residues long. CDR3 DNA: TGTGCCATCAGTCAAAGCGGGGGGCTACAAGAGACCCAGTACTTC. Translation gives CAISQSGGLQETQYF.